The 16 T cell receptor beta chains below all came from one sample that was sequenced in a study of blood T cell repertoires in COVID-19. This table comes from immunoSEQ multiplex PCR, and its TCRdb copy is limited to in-frame clones, with some not included. This table has 200,000 to 300,000 clones, more than 85% appearing once. Material: PBMCs or T cells enriched from blood (not recorded which). Receptors were obtained from a man in his forties who had recovered from COVID-19.

The rearrangement uses TRBV11-2 and TRBJ2-5; TRBD1 matches 8 bases. V dropped 0 bases and J dropped 4; count of bases not matched to a gene: 4. This CDR3 is built from 15 residues. The germline V gene encodes CDR1 SGHAT and CDR2 FQNNGV. CDR3 amino acids: CASSLDMDRVETQYF. CDR3 nucleotide sequence: TGTGCCAGCAGCTTAGATATGGACAGGGTAGAGACCCAGTACTTC.

This rearrangement joins TRBV9 to TRBJ1-1; D gene ambiguous. V was clipped by 4 bases and J by 7 bases, with 20 bases between them. This CDR3 has 15 residues. CDR1 and CDR2 (germline): SGDLS, YYNGEE. DNA of the CDR3: TGTGCCAGCAGCACTGCCGGGATCAGTTCCAGTGAAGCTTTCTTT. Protein: CASSTAGISSSEAFF.

This rearrangement joins TRBV7-8 to TRBJ1-5, with D perhaps TRBD1 (6 bases). Per the germline V gene, CDR1 is SGHVS and CDR2 is FQNEAQ. This CDR3 has 20 amino acids. V gave up 5 bases and J gave up 0 bases, with 26 bases separating them. CDR3 nucleotide sequence: TGTGCCAGCAGCCAGTACTATAAGACAGGCCCTACGTATAGCAATCAGCCCCAGCATTTT. It encodes CASSQYYKTGPTYSNQPQHF.

This rearrangement joins TRBV11-2 to TRBJ2-1; no clear D gene. V was clipped by 7 bases and J by 9 bases, with 16 bases between them. Looked up from germline, CDR1 is SGHAT and CDR2 is FQNNGV. CDR3 size: 13 residues. Here the CDR3 reads CASTPGSSSEQFF. The CDR3 bases are TGTGCCAGCACCCCCGGGTCGAGCAGTGAGCAGTTCTTC.

The chain combines TRBV29-1 with TRBJ1-1; TRBD1 might be the D (6 bases). The V and J ends lost 3 bases and 4 bases respectively, with 18 bases between them. Germline V gene lookup returns CDR1 SQVTM and CDR2 ANQGSEA. The CDR3 is 15 residues long. DNA for the CDR3: TGCAGCGTTGACGGTGTGGGGGCGCTGGGCACTGAAGCTTTCTTT. Translating it yields CSVDGVGALGTEAFF.

This clone was seen just once. The rearrangement uses TRBV5-4 and TRBJ2-7, with D maybe TRBD2 (6 bases). Per the germline V gene, CDR1 is SGHNT and CDR2 is YYREEE (reference sequence). The CDR3 covers 14 residues. The V gene lost 4 bases and the J gene lost 0 bases, with 11 bases spanning the gap. DNA for the CDR3: TGTGCCAGCAGCCATAGCGGCAGCTCCTACGAGCAGTACTTC. This encodes CASSHSGSSYEQYF.

The chain joins TRBV10-2 to TRBJ2-7; D might be TRBD1 (6 bases). This CDR3 is 14 amino acids long. The V and J ends lost 2 bases and 4 bases respectively, with 12 bases between them. Germline V gene sequence: CDR1 WSHSY, CDR2 SAAADI. The CDR3 sequence: CASSELGAGYEQYF. CDR3 DNA sequence: TGCGCCAGCAGTGAGCTGGGGGCCGGTTACGAGCAGTACTTC.

The chain uses TRBV6-5 and TRBJ2-7, with a possible D match to TRBD1 (6 bases). This CDR3 contains 14 residues. CDR1 and CDR2 (germline): MNHEY, SVGAGI. Trimming removed 6 bases at V and 4 bases at J, with 16 bases between. This chain's CDR3 is CASRQVQGKYEQYF. CDR3 nucleotide sequence: TGTGCCAGCAGACAAGTACAGGGTAAATACGAGCAGTACTTC.

The CDR3 nucleotides read TGTGCCAGCAGCCACCGCGGACAGTCCTACGAGCAGTACTTC. This translates into CASSHRGQSYEQYF. V is TRBV11-2 and J is TRBJ2-7, with a tentative D call TRBD1 (6 bases). CDR1 SGHAT and CDR2 FQNNGV come from the germline V gene. This CDR3 contains 14 residues. V lost 5 bases and J lost 1, with 12 bases in between.

This chain links TRBV6-5 with TRBJ1-2; D remains ambiguous. Trimming left V 7 bases short and J 6 bases short, with 6 bases between. The germline CDR1 and CDR2 sequences are MNHEY and SVGAGI. This CDR3 spans 10 amino acids. Written as DNA, the CDR3 is TGTGCCAGCAACGAGAATGGCTACACCTTC. Translated: CASNENGYTF.

This clone rates as medium-sized. The CDR3 is CSVEEVRTGFYGYTF. As DNA, the CDR3 is TGCAGCGTTGAAGAGGTTAGGACGGGATTCTATGGCTACACCTTC. This chain joins TRBV29-1 and TRBJ1-2; D not certain. The CDR3 loop spans 15 amino acids. Germline V CDR1 and CDR2: SQVTM, ANQGSEA. Trimming removed 0 bases at V and 4 bases at J, with 15 bases between.

The chain recombines TRBV6-2 or TRBV6-3 with TRBJ2-7, with D unresolved. Germline CDR1 is MNHEY and CDR2 is SVGEGT. The CDR3 has 15 amino acids. The V gene lost 6 bases and the J gene lost 3 bases, with 18 bases spanning the gap. The CDR3 spells CASRPHVPRGYEQYF. The CDR3, as DNA: TGTGCCAGCAGGCCTCACGTCCCACGAGGCTACGAGCAGTACTTC.

The gene calls are TRBV28 and TRBJ2-5; D possibly corresponds to TRBD1 (8 bases). The CDR3 runs 16 residues. Germline V lookup: CDR1 MDHEN, CDR2 SYDVKM. V lost 3 bases, J lost 2 bases, and 16 bases lay in between. The CDR3 reads CASSFGGTGPQETQYF. CDR3 nucleotides: TGTGCCAGCAGTTTCGGGGGGACAGGACCTCAAGAGACCCAGTACTTC.

This chain uses TRBV6-6 with TRBJ2-7, with a possible D match to TRBD1 (5 bases). The CDR3 length is 15 residues. V lost 4 bases and J 1 base, leaving 14 bases between the germline ends. Germline V gene sequence: CDR1 MNHNY, CDR2 SVGAGI (reference sequence). CDR3 region: CASSSPRDHSYEQYF. Written as DNA, the CDR3 is TGTGCCAGCAGTTCCCCCAGGGATCATTCCTACGAGCAGTACTTC.

This clone is a singleton in its sample. V usage is TRBV9 and J usage is TRBJ2-7, with 12 bases lining up with TRBD1. This CDR3 spans 17 amino acids. The germline CDR1 and CDR2 sequences are SGDLS and YYNGEE. Trimming at V came to 3 bases and at J to 3 bases, leaving 10 bases not matched to a gene. CDR3 nucleotides: TGTGCCAGCAGCGCTCGGGACAGGGGGCCAAACCTCTACGAGCAGTACTTC. It encodes CASSARDRGPNLYEQYF.

This chain joins TRBV12-3 or TRBV12-4 and TRBJ1-2, with 7 bases matching TRBD1. There are 13 residues in the CDR3. Losses at the gene ends were 10 bases for V and 5 bases for J; bases not matched to a gene: 10. Here the CDR3 DNA reads TGTGCCACCCGACGGACAGGTGAATATGGCTACACCTTC. Its translation is CATRRTGEYGYTF.